One and the same sample provided the 5 T cell receptor beta chains below, sequenced in a study of cytomegalovirus exposure and HLA in healthy donors. PCR used 60 Vbeta primers and 13 Jbeta primers. The protocol was immunoSEQ multiplex PCR, while the TCRdb copy is restricted to in-frame clones and leaves out a portion. In the table there are more than 150,000 clones, around 80% of which are singletons. Specimen: PBMCs. The receptor source for this set is a woman in her thirties or forties in good health and CMV-seropositive.

The V gene is TRBV7-6, the J gene TRBJ1-1; D is uncertain. The V gene's germline CDR1 is SGHVS and CDR2 FNYEAQ. Trimming took off 5 bases at V and 1 base at J, with 11 bases between the two ends. This CDR3 has 14 residues. CDR3 DNA sequence: TGTGCCAGCAGCGAAGGTCGCGGGAACACTGAAGCTTTCTTT. Its protein is CASSEGRGNTEAFF.

The rearrangement uses TRBV4-3 and TRBJ2-1, with TRBD2 identical over 7 bases. Germline CDR1 and CDR2: LGHNA and YSLEER. The junction had 7 bases not matched to a gene; V was cut back by 1 base and J by 7 bases. This CDR3 spans 15 amino acids. This chain's CDR3 is CASSQVGSSGNEQFF. The CDR3 coding sequence is TGCGCCAGCAGCCAAGTAGGCTCTAGCGGAAATGAGCAGTTCTTC.

V usage is TRBV5-1 and J usage is TRBJ2-3; 8 positions match TRBD2. This CDR3 has 14 amino acids. Trimming removed 2 bases from V and 2 bases from J; junction bases left unmatched: 1. Germline V gene lookup returns CDR1 SGHRS and CDR2 YFSETQ. CDR3 bases: TGCGCCAGCAGCTTCGGGGGGGACACAGATACGCAGTATTTT. The encoded protein is CASSFGGDTDTQYF.

This clone was seen only a few times. This sequence joins TRBV7-8 and TRBJ2-1, with TRBD2 matching over 9 bases. V trimming: 2 bases; J trimming: 6 bases; junction bases outside the gene matches: 14. The germline V gene encodes CDR1 SGHVS and CDR2 FQNEAQ. CDR3 length equals 18 residues. For the CDR3, the DNA is TGTGCCAGCAGCTTATCTCCCCCCGGGCGGGGGGGCCTCAATGAGCAGTTCTTC. Its translation: CASSLSPPGRGGLNEQFF.

The V call is TRBV6-5, the J call TRBJ1-5, with a possible D match to TRBD1 (6 bases). Looked up from germline, CDR1 is MNHEY and CDR2 is SVGAGI. V lost 6 bases to trimming and J lost 5 bases, with 17 bases between them. CDR3 length equals 15 residues. Here the CDR3 DNA reads TGTGCCAGCAGCGACGGCTCCGGGGGGCATCAGCCCCAGCATTTT. Protein sequence: CASSDGSGGHQPQHF.